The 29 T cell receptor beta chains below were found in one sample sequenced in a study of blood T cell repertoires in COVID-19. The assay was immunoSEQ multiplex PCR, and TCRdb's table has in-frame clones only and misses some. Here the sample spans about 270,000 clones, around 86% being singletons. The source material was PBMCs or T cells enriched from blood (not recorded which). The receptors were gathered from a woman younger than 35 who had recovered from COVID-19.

CDR3 loop: CASSAKYNEQFF. The CDR3, as DNA: TGTGCCAGTAGTGCTAAATACAATGAGCAGTTCTTC. The gene calls are TRBV19 and TRBJ2-1, with D unresolved. This CDR3 region has 12 residues. Germline CDR1 is LNHDA and CDR2 is SQIVND (reference sequence). The V and J ends lost 5 bases and 4 bases respectively, with 6 bases between them.

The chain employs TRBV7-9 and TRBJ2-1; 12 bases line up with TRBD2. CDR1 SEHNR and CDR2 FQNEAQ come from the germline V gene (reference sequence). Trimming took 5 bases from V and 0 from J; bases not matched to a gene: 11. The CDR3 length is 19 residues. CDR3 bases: TGTGCCAGCAGCCGACTAGCGGGAGAAGAGTGGGCCTCCTACAATGAGCAGTTCTTC. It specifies CASSRLAGEEWASYNEQFF.

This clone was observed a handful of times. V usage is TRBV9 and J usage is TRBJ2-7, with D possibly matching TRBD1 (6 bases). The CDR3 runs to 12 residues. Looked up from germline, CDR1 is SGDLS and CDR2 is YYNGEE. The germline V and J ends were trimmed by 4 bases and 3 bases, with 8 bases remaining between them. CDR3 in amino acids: CASSTDSYEQYF. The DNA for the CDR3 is TGTGCCAGCAGCACGGACAGCTACGAGCAGTACTTC.

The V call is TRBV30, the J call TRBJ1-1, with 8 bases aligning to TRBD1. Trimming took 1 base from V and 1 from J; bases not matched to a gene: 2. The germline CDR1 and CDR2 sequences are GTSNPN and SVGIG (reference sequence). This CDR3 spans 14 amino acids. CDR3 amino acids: CAWSAGQENTEAFF. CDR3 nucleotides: TGTGCCTGGAGTGCGGGACAGGAGAACACTGAAGCTTTCTTT.

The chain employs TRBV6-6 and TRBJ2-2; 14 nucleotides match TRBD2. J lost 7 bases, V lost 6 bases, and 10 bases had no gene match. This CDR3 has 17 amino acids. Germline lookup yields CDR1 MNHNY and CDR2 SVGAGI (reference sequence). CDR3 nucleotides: TGTGCCAGCAGCCGACTAGCGGGAGGGAATTATGGCGGGGAGCTGTTTTTT. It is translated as CASSRLAGGNYGGELFF.

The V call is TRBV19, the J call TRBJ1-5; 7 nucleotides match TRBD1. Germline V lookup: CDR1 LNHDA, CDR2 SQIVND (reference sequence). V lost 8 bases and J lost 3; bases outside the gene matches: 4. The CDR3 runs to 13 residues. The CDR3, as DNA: TGTGCCAGTTCGACAGGGCTCAATCAGCCCCAGCATTTT. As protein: CASSTGLNQPQHF.

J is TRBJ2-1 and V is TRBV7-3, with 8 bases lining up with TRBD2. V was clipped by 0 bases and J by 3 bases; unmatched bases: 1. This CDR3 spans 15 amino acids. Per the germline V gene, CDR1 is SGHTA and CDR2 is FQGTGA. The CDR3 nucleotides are TGTGCCAGCAGCTTAACGGCGGGAGGCTACAATGAGCAGTTCTTC. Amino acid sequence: CASSLTAGGYNEQFF.

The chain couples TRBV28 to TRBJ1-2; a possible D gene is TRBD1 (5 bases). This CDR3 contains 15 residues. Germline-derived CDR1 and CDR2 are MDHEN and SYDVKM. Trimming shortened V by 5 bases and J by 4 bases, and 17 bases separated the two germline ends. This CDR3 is CASSPRPQGSYGYTF. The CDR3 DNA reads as TGTGCCAGCAGTCCTCGCCCGCAGGGAAGCTATGGCTACACCTTC.

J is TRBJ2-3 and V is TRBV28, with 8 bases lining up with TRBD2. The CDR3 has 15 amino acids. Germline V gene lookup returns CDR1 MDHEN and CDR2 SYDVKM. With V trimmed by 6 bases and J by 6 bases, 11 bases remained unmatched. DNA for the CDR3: TGTGCCAGCAGAGGGCCCGGGACTAGATTCGATACGCAGTATTTT. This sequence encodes CASRGPGTRFDTQYF.

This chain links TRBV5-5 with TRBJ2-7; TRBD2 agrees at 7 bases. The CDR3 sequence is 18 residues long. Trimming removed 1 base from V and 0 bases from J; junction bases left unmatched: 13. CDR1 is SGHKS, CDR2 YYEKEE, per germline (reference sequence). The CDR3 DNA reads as TGTGCCAGCAGCTTGAATGGAGGAGCGGGGACGGGCTCCTACGAGCAGTACTTC. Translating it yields CASSLNGGAGTGSYEQYF. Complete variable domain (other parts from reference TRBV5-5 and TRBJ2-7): DAGVTQSPTHLIKTRGQQVTLRCSPISGHKSVSWYQQVLGQGPQFIFQYYEKEERGRGNFPDRFSARQFPNYSSELNVNALLLGDSALYLCASSLNGGAGTGSYEQYFGPGTRLTVT.

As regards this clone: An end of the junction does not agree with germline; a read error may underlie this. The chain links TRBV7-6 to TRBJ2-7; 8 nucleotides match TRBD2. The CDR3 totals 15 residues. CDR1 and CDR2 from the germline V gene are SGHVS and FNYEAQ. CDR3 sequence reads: CASSLAGGGAYEQYF. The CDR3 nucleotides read TGTGCCAGCAGCCTAGCCGGGGGGGGCGCGTACGAGCAGTACTTC.

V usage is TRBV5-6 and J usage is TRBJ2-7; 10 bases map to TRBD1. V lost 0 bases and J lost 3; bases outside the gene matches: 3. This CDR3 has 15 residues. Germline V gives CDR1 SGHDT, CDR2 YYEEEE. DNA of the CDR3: TGTGCCAGCAGCTTGGTGGGACAGGGGCGCTACGAGCAGTACTTC. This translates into CASSLVGQGRYEQYF.

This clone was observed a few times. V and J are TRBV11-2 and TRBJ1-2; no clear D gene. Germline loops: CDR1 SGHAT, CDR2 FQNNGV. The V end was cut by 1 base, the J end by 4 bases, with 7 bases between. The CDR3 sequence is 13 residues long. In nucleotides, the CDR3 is TGTGCCAGCAGCTTAGGTGACATCTATGGCTACACCTTC. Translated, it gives CASSLGDIYGYTF.

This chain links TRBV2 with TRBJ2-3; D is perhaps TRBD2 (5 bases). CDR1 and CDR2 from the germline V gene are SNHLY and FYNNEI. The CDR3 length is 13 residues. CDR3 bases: TGTGCAATTTTAACTAGTCCCGCGGATACGCAGTATTTT. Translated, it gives CAILTSPADTQYF.

CDR3 DNA: TGCGCCAGCAGCCAAGGGACTACAGATACGCAGTATTTT. Amino acids: CASSQGTTDTQYF. The chain employs TRBV4-1 and TRBJ2-3; possibly TRBD2 for D (5 bases). CDR1 and CDR2 from the germline V gene are MGHRA and YSYEKL. V lost 1 base, J lost 3 bases, and 5 bases lay in between. This CDR3 contains 13 residues.

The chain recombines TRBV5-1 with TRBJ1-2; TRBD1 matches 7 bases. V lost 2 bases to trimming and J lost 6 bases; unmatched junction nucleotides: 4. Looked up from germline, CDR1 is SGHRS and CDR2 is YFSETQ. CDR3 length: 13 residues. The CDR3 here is CASSFTGADGYTF. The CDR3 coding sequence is TGCGCCAGCAGCTTTACAGGGGCTGATGGCTACACCTTC.

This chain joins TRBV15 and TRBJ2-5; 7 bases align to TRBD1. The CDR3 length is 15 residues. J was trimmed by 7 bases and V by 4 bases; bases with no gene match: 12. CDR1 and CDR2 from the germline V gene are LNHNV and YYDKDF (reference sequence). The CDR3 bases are TGTGCCACCAGCACTAATACAGGGGAGAGGGGGACCCAGTACTTC. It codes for CATSTNTGERGTQYF.

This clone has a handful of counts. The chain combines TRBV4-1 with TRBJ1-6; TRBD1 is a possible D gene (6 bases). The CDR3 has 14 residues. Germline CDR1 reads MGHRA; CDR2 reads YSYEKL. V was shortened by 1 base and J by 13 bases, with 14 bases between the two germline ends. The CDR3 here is CASSQALDRSPLHF. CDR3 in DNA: TGCGCCAGCAGCCAAGCCCTAGACAGGTCTCCCCTCCACTTT.

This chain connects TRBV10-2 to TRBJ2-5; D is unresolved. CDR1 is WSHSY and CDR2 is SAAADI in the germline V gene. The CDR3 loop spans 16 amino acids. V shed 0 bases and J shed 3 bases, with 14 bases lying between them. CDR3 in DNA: TGCGCCAGCAGTGAGTCGACGCGGCGAGTTAAAGAGACCCAGTACTTC. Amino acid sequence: CASSESTRRVKETQYF.

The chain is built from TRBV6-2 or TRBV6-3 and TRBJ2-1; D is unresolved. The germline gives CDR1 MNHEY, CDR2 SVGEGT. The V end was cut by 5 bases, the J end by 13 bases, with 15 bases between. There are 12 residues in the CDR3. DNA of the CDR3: TGTGCCAGCAGTCATGGGCCCCAGAAACAGTTCTTC. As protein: CASSHGPQKQFF.

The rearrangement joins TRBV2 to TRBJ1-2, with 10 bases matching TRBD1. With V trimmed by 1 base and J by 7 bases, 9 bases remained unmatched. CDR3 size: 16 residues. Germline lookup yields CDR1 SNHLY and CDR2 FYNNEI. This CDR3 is CASSEGTGGFGGGYTF. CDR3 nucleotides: TGTGCCAGCAGTGAAGGGACAGGGGGGTTCGGTGGTGGCTACACCTTC.

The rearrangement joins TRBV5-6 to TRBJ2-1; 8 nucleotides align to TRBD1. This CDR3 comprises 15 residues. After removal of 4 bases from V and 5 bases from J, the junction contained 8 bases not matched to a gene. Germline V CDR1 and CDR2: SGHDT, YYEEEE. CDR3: CASSRADRGNNEQFF. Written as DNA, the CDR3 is TGTGCCAGCAGCCGAGCCGACAGGGGTAACAATGAGCAGTTCTTC.

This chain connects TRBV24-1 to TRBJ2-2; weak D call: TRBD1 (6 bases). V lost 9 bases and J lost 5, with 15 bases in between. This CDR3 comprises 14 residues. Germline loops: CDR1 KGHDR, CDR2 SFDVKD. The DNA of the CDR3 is TGTGCCACCCGGGCCAGAGGGGGTACCGGGGAGCTGTTTTTT. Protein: CATRARGGTGELFF.

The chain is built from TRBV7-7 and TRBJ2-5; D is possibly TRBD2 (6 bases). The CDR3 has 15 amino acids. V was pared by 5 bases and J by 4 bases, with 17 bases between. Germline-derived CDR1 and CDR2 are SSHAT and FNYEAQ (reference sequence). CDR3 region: CASSLGLGGAETQYF. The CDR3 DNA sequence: TGTGCCAGCAGCCTCGGACTCGGAGGGGCAGAGACCCAGTACTTC. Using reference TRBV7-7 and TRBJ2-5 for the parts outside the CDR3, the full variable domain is GAGVSQSPRYKVTKRGQDVTLRCDPISSHATLYWYQQALGQGPEFLTYFNYEAQPDKSGLPSDRFSAERPEGSISTLTIQRTEQRDSAMYRCASSLGLGGAETQYFGPGTRLLVL.

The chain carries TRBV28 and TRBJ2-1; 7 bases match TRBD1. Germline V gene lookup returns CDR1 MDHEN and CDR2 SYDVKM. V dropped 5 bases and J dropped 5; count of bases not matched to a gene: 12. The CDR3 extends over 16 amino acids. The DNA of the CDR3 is TGTGCCAGCAGTACGAAGACAGGGTGGGTCCACAATGAGCAGTTCTTC. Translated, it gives CASSTKTGWVHNEQFF. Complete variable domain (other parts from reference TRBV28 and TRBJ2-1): DVKVTQSSRYLVKRTGEKVFLECVQDMDHENMFWYRQDPGLGLRLIYFSYDVKMKEKGDIPEGYSVSREKKERFSLILESASTNQTSMYLCASSTKTGWVHNEQFFGPGTRLTVL.

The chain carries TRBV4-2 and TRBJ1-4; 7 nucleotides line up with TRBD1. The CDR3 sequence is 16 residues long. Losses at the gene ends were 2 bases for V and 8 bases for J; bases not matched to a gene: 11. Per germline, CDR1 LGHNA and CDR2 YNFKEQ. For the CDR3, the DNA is TGTGCCAGCAGCCAATTACCGGGACAGCTTGGAGAAAAACTGTTTTTT. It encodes CASSQLPGQLGEKLFF.

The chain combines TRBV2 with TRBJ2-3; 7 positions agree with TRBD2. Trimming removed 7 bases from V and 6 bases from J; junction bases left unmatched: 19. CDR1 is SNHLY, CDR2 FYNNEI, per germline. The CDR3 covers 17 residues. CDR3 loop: CASKGAREGLHSDTQYF. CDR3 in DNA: TGTGCCAGCAAAGGGGCAAGGGAGGGATTACACTCGGATACGCAGTATTTT. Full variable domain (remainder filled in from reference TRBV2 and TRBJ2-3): EPEVTQTPSHQVTQMGQEVILRCVPISNHLYFYWYRQILGQKVEFLVSFYNNEISEKSEIFDDQFSVERPDGSNFTLKIRSTKLEDSAMYFCASKGAREGLHSDTQYFGPGTRLTVL.

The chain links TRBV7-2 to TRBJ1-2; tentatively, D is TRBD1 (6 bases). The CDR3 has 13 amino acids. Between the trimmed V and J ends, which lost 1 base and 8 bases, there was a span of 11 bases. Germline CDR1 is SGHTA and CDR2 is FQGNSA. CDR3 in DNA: TGTGCCAGCAGCTTAGACAGGGATATCGGCTACACCTTC. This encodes CASSLDRDIGYTF.

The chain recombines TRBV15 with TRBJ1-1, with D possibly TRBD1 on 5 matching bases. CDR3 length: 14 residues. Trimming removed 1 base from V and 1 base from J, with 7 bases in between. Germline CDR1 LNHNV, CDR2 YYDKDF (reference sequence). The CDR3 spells CATSRVGGNTEAFF. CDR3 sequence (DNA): TGTGCCACCAGCAGAGTCGGGGGGAACACTGAAGCTTTCTTT. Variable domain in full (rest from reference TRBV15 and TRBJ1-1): DAMVIQNPRYQVTQFGKPVTLSCSQTLNHNVMYWYQQKSSQAPKLLFHYYDKDFNNEADTPDNFQSRRPNTSFCFLDIRSPGLGDTAMYLCATSRVGGNTEAFFGQGTRLTVV.